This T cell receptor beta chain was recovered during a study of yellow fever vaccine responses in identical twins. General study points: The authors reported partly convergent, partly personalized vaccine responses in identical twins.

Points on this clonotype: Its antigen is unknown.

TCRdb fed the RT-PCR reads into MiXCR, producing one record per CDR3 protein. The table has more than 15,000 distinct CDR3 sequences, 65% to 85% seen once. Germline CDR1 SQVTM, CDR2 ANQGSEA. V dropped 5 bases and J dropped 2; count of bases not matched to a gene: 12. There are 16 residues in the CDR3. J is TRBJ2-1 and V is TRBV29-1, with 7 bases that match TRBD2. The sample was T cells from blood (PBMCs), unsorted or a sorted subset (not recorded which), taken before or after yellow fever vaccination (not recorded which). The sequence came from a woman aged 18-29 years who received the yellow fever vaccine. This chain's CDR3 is CSVSRGEGRTYNEQFF. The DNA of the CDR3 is TGCAGCGTTAGCCGGGGGGAGGGGCGCACCTACAATGAGCAGTTCTTC.